The next 20 T cell receptor beta chains were all read from a single sample in a study of blood T cell repertoires in COVID-19. Clones were read by immunoSEQ multiplex PCR, and TCRdb kept only the in-frame ones, dropping some. The sample carries approximately 150,000 clones, 83% recorded once. The sample comprised peripheral blood. These TCRs come from a woman aged 80 or over with acute or convalescent COVID-19.

This clone was counted a few times. Other DNA sequences of this sample code for an identical CDR3. V is TRBV2 and J is TRBJ2-7, with 11 bases lining up with TRBD2. From germline, CDR1 is SNHLY and CDR2 FYNNEI. The CDR3 sequence is 14 residues long. The V segment lost 6 bases and the J segment 3 bases; nucleotides outside the gene matches: 4. In DNA, the CDR3 is TGTGCCAGCAGCGGACTAGCGGGTCACTACGAGCAGTACTTC. It specifies CASSGLAGHYEQYF. Full variable domain (missing parts from reference TRBV2 and TRBJ2-7): EPEVTQTPSHQVTQMGQEVILRCVPISNHLYFYWYRQILGQKVEFLVSFYNNEISEKSEIFDDQFSVERPDGSNFTLKIRSTKLEDSAMYFCASSGLAGHYEQYFGPGTRLTVT.

The rearrangement links TRBV29-1 to TRBJ2-3; D is perhaps TRBD1 (6 bases). Germline lookup yields CDR1 SQVTM and CDR2 ANQGSEA. This CDR3 has 13 amino acids. V was pared by 7 bases and J by 2 bases, with 13 bases between. This chain's CDR3 is CSGLRDTTDTQYF. In nucleotides, the CDR3 is TGCAGCGGCCTCCGGGACACCACAGATACGCAGTATTTT.

The chain links TRBV7-8 to TRBJ2-5, with D perhaps TRBD2 (6 bases). The V gene's germline CDR1 is SGHVS and CDR2 FQNEAQ. Trimming left V 1 base short and J 2 bases short, with 8 bases between. CDR3 length equals 14 residues. CDR3 sequence (DNA): TGTGCCAGCAGCTTAGGTCGGGAGCAAGAGACCCAGTACTTC. Its protein is CASSLGREQETQYF.

The chain carries TRBV4-1 and TRBJ2-7, with 10 nucleotides matching TRBD2. The CDR3 contains 17 residues. The ends lost 2 bases at V and 2 bases at J; junction bases unmatched: 9. CDR1 is MGHRA and CDR2 is YSYEKL in the germline V gene. CDR3 residues: CASSQLAGGRIAYEQYF. The CDR3 DNA reads TGCGCCAGCAGCCAATTAGCGGGGGGACGGATCGCCTACGAGCAGTACTTC.

The chain carries TRBV2 and TRBJ1-4; tentative D call: TRBD1 (6 bases). There are 15 residues in the CDR3. Germline V CDR1 and CDR2: SNHLY, FYNNEI. Deletions cut 5 bases from V and 4 bases from J, with 14 bases between. CDR3 in amino acids: CASSFSGQLNEKLFF. Written as DNA, the CDR3 is TGTGCCAGCAGTTTCTCCGGACAGCTTAATGAAAAACTGTTTTTT.

This chain links TRBV4-2 with TRBJ2-5, with TRBD2 matching over 13 bases. The CDR3 sequence is 17 residues long. J gave up 5 bases and V 1 base, and 7 bases lay outside the gene matches. Germline loops: CDR1 LGHNA, CDR2 YNFKEQ. The CDR3: CASSQGGTSGVKETQYF. The CDR3 bases are TGTGCCAGCAGCCAAGGGGGGACTAGCGGGGTTAAGGAGACCCAGTACTTC.

This rearrangement joins TRBV5-1 to TRBJ1-2; TRBD1 matches 12 bases. Per the germline V gene, CDR1 is SGHRS and CDR2 is YFSETQ. CDR3 length equals 18 residues. V shed 5 bases, J shed 8 bases, and the junction held 19 bases outside the gene matches. CDR3 loop: CASRQTPGQGAKDWGYTF. Written as DNA, the CDR3 is TGCGCCAGCAGACAAACCCCGGGACAGGGGGCTAAGGACTGGGGCTACACCTTC.

This clone was seen a single time. The rearrangement uses TRBV5-1 and TRBJ2-5; D perhaps matches TRBD2 (6 bases). Germline V gene sequence: CDR1 SGHRS, CDR2 YFSETQ. V shed 2 bases and J shed 5 bases, with 10 bases lying between them. This CDR3 contains 13 residues. In DNA, the CDR3 is TGCGCCAGCAGCTTCACTAGCACTGAGACCCAGTACTTC. This encodes CASSFTSTETQYF. The variable domain in full, completed from reference TRBV5-1 and TRBJ2-5, reads KAGVTQTPRYLIKTRGQQVTLSCSPISGHRSVSWYQQTPGQGLQFLFEYFSETQRNKGNFPGRFSGRQFSNSRSEMNVSTLELGDSALYLCASSFTSTETQYFGPGTRLLVL.

The chain recombines TRBV3-1 (or the pseudogene TRBV3-2) with TRBJ2-2, with 8 positions matching TRBD2. Germline CDR1 and CDR2: LGHDT and YNNKEL (reference sequence). The V and J ends lost 2 bases and 4 bases, in that order; junction bases with no gene match: 9. The CDR3 runs 17 residues. The CDR3 DNA sequence: TGTGCCAGCAGCCAACAGGGACTAGTAACGACCACCGGGGAGCTGTTTTTT. It yields the protein CASSQQGLVTTTGELFF.

This rearrangement joins TRBV30 to TRBJ2-4; D might be TRBD2 (5 bases). This CDR3 is built from 13 residues. Trimming took 5 bases from V and 1 from J, leaving 9 bases between them. The germline V gene encodes CDR1 GTSNPN and CDR2 SVGIG (reference sequence). The CDR3 nucleotides read TGTGCCTGGGGGCCGGGGGCCAAAAACATTCAGTACTTC. Translation: CAWGPGAKNIQYF. The entire variable domain, with the rest obtained from reference TRBV30 and TRBJ2-4, is as follows: SQTIHQWPATLVQPVGSPLSLECTVEGTSNPNLYWYRQAAGRGLQLLFYSVGIGQISSEVPQNLSASRPQDRQFILSSKKLLLSDSGFYLCAWGPGAKNIQYFGAGTRLSVL.

V and J are TRBV7-8 and TRBJ2-7; D remains ambiguous. Germline values: CDR1 SGHVS, CDR2 FQNEAQ. Between the trimmed V and J ends, which lost 5 bases and 5 bases, there was a span of 16 bases. This CDR3 spans 14 amino acids. CDR3 protein: CASSPNQVTNEQYF. In DNA form, the CDR3 reads TGTGCCAGCAGCCCGAACCAGGTCACCAACGAGCAGTACTTC.

The chain has TRBV2 and TRBJ2-7, with 7 positions matching TRBD1. The V gene end was trimmed by 5 bases and the J gene end by 6 bases; junction bases not matched to a gene: 16. The germline V gene has CDR1 SNHLY and CDR2 FYNNEI. This CDR3 contains 16 residues. CDR3 residues: CASSQGLSNRGAEQYF. The DNA for the CDR3 is TGTGCCAGCAGTCAGGGTCTAAGTAACAGGGGAGCCGAGCAGTACTTC.

The chain carries TRBV7-6 and TRBJ1-5; D gene ambiguous. The V gene's germline CDR1 is SGHVS and CDR2 FNYEAQ. The CDR3 has 13 amino acids. Between the trimmed V and J ends, which lost 4 bases and 6 bases, there was a span of 10 bases. The CDR3 here is CASSSNYGQPQHF. Written as DNA, the CDR3 is TGTGCCAGCAGCTCAAACTACGGTCAGCCCCAGCATTTT.

The gene calls are TRBV2 and TRBJ1-2, with D possibly matching TRBD1 (6 bases). The CDR3 extends over 18 amino acids. V was trimmed by 6 bases and J by 4 bases, leaving 27 bases between them. Germline CDR1 SNHLY, CDR2 FYNNEI. Here the CDR3 reads CASRLNRDIWERGYGYTF. CDR3 nucleotides: TGTGCCAGCAGATTGAACCGGGACATCTGGGAGAGAGGCTATGGCTACACCTTC.

V gene TRBV5-1 combines with J gene TRBJ1-2, with D possibly being TRBD1 (6 bases). V was trimmed by 4 bases and J by 5 bases, leaving 15 bases between them. This CDR3 region has 14 residues. Looked up from germline, CDR1 is SGHRS and CDR2 is YFSETQ. CDR3 bases: TGCGCCAGCAGCGGCGGGCCCAGGGGATATGGCTACACCTTC. Translated, it gives CASSGGPRGYGYTF.

As for this clone: The same CDR3 also results from other DNA sequences found in this sample. This rearrangement joins TRBV19 to TRBJ2-5; 11 nucleotides align to TRBD2. The junction had 0 bases not matched to a gene; V was cut back by 2 bases and J by 1 base. There are 15 residues in the CDR3. The germline V gene encodes CDR1 LNHDA and CDR2 SQIVND (reference sequence). In DNA, the CDR3 is TGTGCCAGTAGTATACTAGCGGGGGGCCAAGAGACCCAGTACTTC. This sequence encodes CASSILAGGQETQYF.

The rearrangement joins TRBV19 to TRBJ2-7; 9 nucleotides align to TRBD2. V lost 1 base, J lost 1 base, and 2 bases stayed unmatched. Germline V CDR1 and CDR2: LNHDA, SQIVND (reference sequence). CDR3 size: 15 residues. The chain's CDR3 is CASSIGTSVSYEQYF. CDR3 DNA sequence: TGTGCCAGTAGTATAGGGACTAGCGTATCCTACGAGCAGTACTTC.

The chain joins TRBV7-2 to TRBJ2-1; maybe TRBD2 (6 bases). The CDR3 runs 15 residues. Germline V CDR1 and CDR2: SGHTA, FQGNSA. The germline V and J ends were trimmed by 5 bases and 7 bases, with 18 bases remaining between them. This CDR3 reads CASSAGTPRGNEQFF. CDR3 DNA: TGTGCCAGCAGCGCGGGGACTCCAAGAGGAAATGAGCAGTTCTTC.

V and J are TRBV5-4 and TRBJ2-1; tentative D call: TRBD2 (5 bases). The germline V and J ends were trimmed by 1 base and 7 bases, with 12 bases remaining between them. From germline, CDR1 is SGHNT and CDR2 YYREEE (reference sequence). CDR3 length: 14 amino acids. The CDR3 reads CASSLRLAGNEQFF. In DNA form, the CDR3 reads TGTGCCAGCAGCTTGCGGCTAGCCGGTAATGAGCAGTTCTTC.

This clone is a singleton in its sample. J is TRBJ1-5 and V is TRBV7-9, with a weak D call TRBD1 (6 bases). V lost 3 bases and J lost 2, with 11 bases in between. Germline CDR1 is SEHNR and CDR2 is FQNEAQ (reference sequence). This CDR3 spans 15 amino acids. The chain's CDR3 is CASSFAGAGNQPQHF. CDR3 nucleotide sequence: TGTGCCAGCAGCTTTGCGGGGGCCGGCAATCAGCCCCAGCATTTT.